A single T cell receptor beta chain is shown here with its context. The antigen remains undetermined. These data are taken from a study of vaccination and CD4 T cells after COVID-19. Study at large: The cells in question were stimulated using overlapping spike peptides derived from SARS-CoV-2, HCoV-NL63, HCoV-OC43 and HCoV-229E. Every culture used as a control got a CEFX pool, an HIV-1 Nef pool, or no peptide.

CDR3 length: 19 residues. Germline assignment: CDR1 SGHDN and CDR2 FVKESK. V lost 0 bases to trimming and J lost 4 bases, with 23 bases between them. Sequence data for DNA of cultured CD4+ T cells were generated by the Oncomine TCR Beta short-read assay. One entry per CDR3 protein results from TCRdb running MiXCR on the PCR reads. The profile shows just under 20,000 distinct CDR3 sequences, 20% to 30% of them singletons. Treatment meaning: roughly ten-day PBMC culture with coronavirus spike peptide pools or control peptides (ViraFEST assay). The receptor comes from a human donor with COVID-19. This rearrangement joins TRBV14 to TRBJ2-3; D is possibly TRBD2 (5 bases). Sequenced material: cultured CD4+ T cells from blood. The DNA for the CDR3 is TGTGCCAGCAGCCAAGAGAGACTCGGGGATTTGGGTTCGGCAGATACGCAGTATTTT. Translated: CASSQERLGDLGSADTQYF.